The rows below give T cell receptor beta chains drawn from one sample of a study of OX40 agonist ivuxolimab in advanced cancers. Measured with immunoSEQ multiplex PCR; TCRdb has only the in-frame clones, and not every one. The data show fewer than 85,000 clones, around 93% seen once. The source material was CD4+ or CD8+ T cells sorted from blood, sampled in a trial of the OX40 agonist ivuxolimab. Every receptor here comes from an adult with an advanced solid tumor such as melanoma, head and neck, liver or kidney cancer. CDR3s include the opening cysteine and the closing phenylalanine or tryptophan. D genes are given only for firm matches. Clone sizes are given selectively: once, few, many, or a class where the clone is expanded.

size: once; D: -; V: TRBV13; J: TRBJ1-5; DNA: TGTGCCAGCAGCTTAGCGGGAGGGGCGCGGACCTTTCAGCCCCAGCATTTT; CDR3: CASSLAGGARTFQPQHF
size: -; D: -; V: TRBV29-1; J: TRBJ1-1; DNA: TGCAGCGTTGAGACCGAGGGGGGCACTGAAGCTTTCTTT; CDR3: CSVETEGGTEAFF
size: -; D: -; V: TRBV7-9; J: TRBJ2-5; DNA: TGTGCCAGCAGCCCCCCCCCGGGAAGTCCCCAAGAGACCCAGTACTTC; CDR3: CASSPPPGSPQETQYF
size: -; D: TRBD1; V: TRBV4-1; J: TRBJ1-2; DNA: TGCGCCAGCAGCCAACGGGACAGGGTCCAGGATGGCTACACCTTC; CDR3: CASSQRDRVQDGYTF
size: -; D: -; V: TRBV11-2; J: TRBJ1-1; DNA: TGTGCCAGCAGCTTAGATAGTAGGATGAACACTGAAGCTTTCTTT; CDR3: CASSLDSRMNTEAFF
size: -; D: -; V: TRBV4-2; J: TRBJ2-2; DNA: TGTGCCAGCAGCTTTTACGGCGGAGGTAACACCGGGGAGCTGTTTTTT; CDR3: CASSFYGGGNTGELFF
size: -; D: TRBD2; V: TRBV7-9; J: TRBJ2-4; DNA: TGTGCCAGCAGTCCGACTAGCGGGGGGTCCAAAAACATTCAGTACTTC; CDR3: CASSPTSGGSKNIQYF
size: -; D: -; V: TRBV5-1; J: TRBJ1-2; DNA: TGCGCCAGCAGCCTCTCTAGTGGTGCCTCTAACTATGGCTACACCTTC; CDR3: CASSLSSGASNYGYTF
size: -; D: -; V: TRBV9; J: TRBJ2-7; DNA: TGTGCCAGCAGCTTAAACCCCTCCTACGAGCAGTACTTC; CDR3: CASSLNPSYEQYF
size: -; D: TRBD1; V: TRBV5-4; J: TRBJ1-2; DNA: TGTGCCAGCAGGCCGCAGGGGGCTAGGCATGGCTACACCTTC; CDR3: CASRPQGARHGYTF
size: -; D: -; V: TRBV11-3; J: TRBJ2-7; DNA: TGTGCCAGCAGCTGGTCCGGGAGCCCCGAGCAGTACTTC; CDR3: CASSWSGSPEQYF
size: -; D: -; V: TRBV4-1; J: TRBJ2-1; DNA: TGCGCCAGCAGCCAAGTCGGGGAGGGGGCGGTTGAGCAGTTCTTC; CDR3: CASSQVGEGAVEQFF
size: once; D: TRBD1; V: TRBV12-5; J: TRBJ1-5; DNA: TGTGCTAGTGGCCCCCTGGTAGGGGGCGATCAGCCCCAGCATTTT; CDR3: CASGPLVGGDQPQHF
size: -; D: -; V: TRBV4-1; J: TRBJ2-7; DNA: TGCGCCAGCAGCCAAGAGGCGGGGGCATACTACGAGCAGTACTTC; CDR3: CASSQEAGAYYEQYF
size: -; D: -; V: TRBV5-6; J: TRBJ2-7; DNA: TGTGCCAGCAGCTTGCGGCTTAGCGCCGAGCAGTACTTC; CDR3: CASSLRLSAEQYF
size: -; D: TRBD1; V: TRBV4-2; J: TRBJ2-7; DNA: TGTGCCAGCAGCCAAACCGGGACAGGGACCTACGAGCAGTACTTC; CDR3: CASSQTGTGTYEQYF
size: -; D: -; V: TRBV7-9; J: TRBJ2-6; DNA: TGTGCCAGCAGCTTGACGTGGGACTCTGGGGCCAACGTCCTGACTTTC; CDR3: CASSLTWDSGANVLTF
size: -; D: -; V: TRBV30; J: TRBJ1-4; DNA: TGTGCCTGGAGTTCGGGAAGCTCCGGACTGATTGAAGAAAAACTGTTTTTT; CDR3: CAWSSGSSGLIEEKLFF
size: -; D: -; V: TRBV7-6; J: TRBJ1-1; DNA: TGTGCCAGCAGCTTTGGAGGGGGCACTGAAGCTTTCTTT; CDR3: CASSFGGGTEAFF
size: once; D: TRBD2; V: TRBV7-9; J: TRBJ2-7; DNA: TGTGCCAGCAGCTTAGCCGCCGGACTAGCGAGGACCTACGAGCAGTACTTC; CDR3: CASSLAAGLARTYEQYF
size: -; D: -; V: TRBV7-2; J: TRBJ1-3; DNA: TGTGCCAGCAGCCCAGATAGGGCCGGTCCCAGCACCATATATTTT; CDR3: CASSPDRAGPSTIYF
size: -; D: TRBD1; V: TRBV14; J: TRBJ2-3; DNA: TGTGCCAGCAGCCATGTACAGGGGGCGACAGATACGCAGTATTTT; CDR3: CASSHVQGATDTQYF
size: -; D: -; V: TRBV6-1; J: TRBJ1-5; DNA: TGTGCCAGCAGTGAATTCGGTCAGGGCAATCAGCCCCAGCATTTT; CDR3: CASSEFGQGNQPQHF
size: -; D: -; V: TRBV30; J: TRBJ1-2; DNA: TGTGCCCACATTGGGCAGTTCCTTTATGGCTACACCTTC; CDR3: CAHIGQFLYGYTF
size: once; D: -; V: TRBV2; J: TRBJ1-5; DNA: TGTGCCAGCAGTGGGGGACTTACCGCGGGGCCCCAGCATTTT; CDR3: CASSGGLTAGPQHF
size: -; D: -; V: TRBV29-1; J: TRBJ2-7; DNA: TGCAGCGTTGAGACAGGTTACTACGAGCAGTACTTC; CDR3: CSVETGYYEQYF
size: -; D: -; V: TRBV5-1; J: TRBJ2-1; DNA: TGCGCCAGCAGCAAAGCGTTTGAGCAGTTCTTC; CDR3: CASSKAFEQFF
size: medium-sized; D: -; V: TRBV7-8; J: TRBJ1-1; DNA: TGTGCCAGCAGCTTAGGGATGGAGGGACTGAACACTGAAGCTTTCTTT; CDR3: CASSLGMEGLNTEAFF
size: -; D: -; V: TRBV21-1; J: TRBJ1-1; DNA: TGTGCCAGCAGCATAAACCACCGTAGAGACGCTTTCTTT; CDR3: CASSINHRRDAFF
size: -; D: -; V: TRBV4-3; J: TRBJ2-7; DNA: TGCGCCAGCAGCCAAGGGGTGAGGGCTGGACTAACTACTTACGAGCAGTACTTC; CDR3: CASSQGVRAGLTTYEQYF
size: -; D: TRBD2; V: TRBV13; J: TRBJ2-3; DNA: TGTGCCAGCAGCCTGACTAGCGGGGGCCCTAGCACAGATACGCAGTATTTT; CDR3: CASSLTSGGPSTDTQYF
size: -; D: TRBD1; V: TRBV23-1; J: TRBJ2-7; DNA: TGCGCCAGCAGTCAACGACCGGGACAGGGGGGATACGAGCAGTACTTC; CDR3: CASSQRPGQGGYEQYF
size: -; D: -; V: TRBV27; J: TRBJ1-3; DNA: TGTGCCAGCAGTTTATCGGGGGGGGCTGGAAACACCATATATTTT; CDR3: CASSLSGGAGNTIYF
size: -; D: -; V: TRBV5-4; J: TRBJ2-5; DNA: TGCGCCAGCAACATGGGGAGCAGCCAGTACTTC; CDR3: CASNMGSSQYF
size: -; D: TRBD2; V: TRBV27; J: TRBJ2-2; DNA: TGTGCCAGCAGTACGGAGCGGGGGAGCACCGGGGAGCTGTTTTTT; CDR3: CASSTERGSTGELFF
size: -; D: -; V: TRBV7-8; J: TRBJ1-5; DNA: TGTGCCAGCAGCCTCAGCCGGGATCAGCCCCAGCATTTT; CDR3: CASSLSRDQPQHF
size: -; D: TRBD1; V: TRBV9; J: TRBJ1-5; DNA: TGTGCCAGCAGCGGCCGGGACAGGGATATCGGGCGGCATCAGCCCCAGCATTTT; CDR3: CASSGRDRDIGRHQPQHF
size: -; D: TRBD2; V: TRBV27; J: TRBJ2-1; DNA: TGTGCCAGCAGCTCCGGACTAGCGCACAATGAGCAGTTCTTC; CDR3: CASSSGLAHNEQFF
size: -; D: TRBD2; V: TRBV2; J: TRBJ2-7; DNA: TGTGCCAGCAGTGTCGTTGCTAGCGGAGCCTACGAGCAGTACTTC; CDR3: CASSVVASGAYEQYF
size: -; D: -; V: TRBV4-2; J: TRBJ2-7; DNA: TGTGCCAGCAGCCAAGAGATTTACGCTTACTACGAGCAGTACTTC; CDR3: CASSQEIYAYYEQYF
size: -; D: -; V: TRBV28; J: TRBJ1-4; DNA: TGTGCCAGCAGTTTAAGGGCAGAGGGCGAAAAACTGTTTTTT; CDR3: CASSLRAEGEKLFF
size: -; D: -; V: TRBV9; J: TRBJ1-1; DNA: TGTGCCAGCAGCGCCGCCAGGGCCGTGAACACTGAAGCTTTCTTT; CDR3: CASSAARAVNTEAFF
size: -; D: -; V: TRBV19; J: TRBJ1-6; DNA: TGTGCCAGTAGTCCAGACAGCGGAAGCTCCTATAATTCACCCCTCCACTTT; CDR3: CASSPDSGSSYNSPLHF
size: -; D: -; V: TRBV2; J: TRBJ2-1; DNA: TGTGCCGGCCTAGCGCCGAGCTCCTACAATGAGCAGTTCTTC; CDR3: CAGLAPSSYNEQFF
size: few; D: -; V: TRBV27; J: TRBJ2-7; DNA: TGTGCCAGCAGTTTCGGAACAGCTACCTACGAGCAGTACTTC; CDR3: CASSFGTATYEQYF
size: -; D: -; V: TRBV27; J: TRBJ2-7; DNA: TGTGCCAGCAAATCGGCGGGGATAACCTTCTACGAGCAGTACTTC; CDR3: CASKSAGITFYEQYF
size: -; D: TRBD1; V: TRBV27; J: TRBJ1-6; DNA: TGTGCCAGCTCAGGGGGACACAATAATTCACCCCTCCACTTT; CDR3: CASSGGHNNSPLHF
size: -; D: -; V: TRBV30; J: TRBJ2-7; DNA: TGTGCCTGGAGTGTCAGTTACGAGCAGTACTTC; CDR3: CAWSVSYEQYF
size: -; D: -; V: TRBV12-5; J: TRBJ2-2; DNA: TGTGCTAGTGGTTTGGCTGCAGGGGACGACACCGGGGAGCTGTTTTTT; CDR3: CASGLAAGDDTGELFF
size: -; D: -; V: TRBV6-6; J: TRBJ2-7; DNA: TGTGCCAGCAGTCCTATGGCCTTTGACAGGAGCTACGAGCAGTACTTC; CDR3: CASSPMAFDRSYEQYF
size: once; D: -; V: TRBV11-2; J: TRBJ1-2; DNA: TGTGCCAGCAGCTTACACCCGGGGGCCGATGGCTACACCTTC; CDR3: CASSLHPGADGYTF
size: -; D: TRBD2; V: TRBV6-6; J: TRBJ2-7; DNA: TGTGCCAGCAGAAGCGGGGGCCGCCGCGAGCAGTACTTC; CDR3: CASRSGGRREQYF
size: -; D: -; V: TRBV27; J: TRBJ2-1; DNA: TGTGCCAGCAGCCAACTCGGAAACAATGAGCAGTTCTTC; CDR3: CASSQLGNNEQFF